The clone carrying this TCR beta chain came up a few times. Both iRepertoire HTBI primers and Arm-PCR of CDR3 regions were used to build the TCR beta libraries. TCRdb re-analysed the multiplex PCR reads in MiXCR, keeping a single row per CDR3 protein. The table has 350,000 to 500,000 distinct CDR3 sequences, around 17% seen once. Stated time point: newly diagnosed GD, antithyroid drugs for less than 3 months. Preparation of the TCR library used RNA extracted from PBMCs. This sample was taken from a study of regulatory T cells in long-lasting Graves disease. This CDR3 contains 17 residues. V lost 2 bases and J lost 0, with 17 bases in between. Germline V gene sequence: CDR1 DFQATT, CDR2 SNEGSKA (reference sequence). This sample also appeared in a second study, on T cells in Graves' hyperthyroidism and ophthalmopathy. In that study: A model using 13 V-J features told ophthalmopathy apart from stable hyperthyroidism.

The receptor was isolated from a woman aged 18-29 years with Graves disease. The gene calls are TRBV20-1 and TRBJ2-1; D perhaps matches TRBD2 (6 bases). The sample was peripheral blood mononuclear cells (PBMCs), taken at new diagnosis, from a patient treated with antithyroid drugs. This CDR3 is CSARSSRESDSYNEQFF. In DNA, the CDR3 is TGCAGTGCTAGAAGCTCCCGGGAGTCCGACTCCTACAATGAGCAGTTCTTC.